Below are 5 T cell receptor beta chains sequenced from a single sample in a study of blood T cell repertoires in COVID-19. Repertoires were generated with immunoSEQ multiplex PCR, while TCRdb's copy carries only in-frame clones and drops some. The repertoire has tens of thousands of clones, roughly 89% of them found once; the top ten carry roughly 5.3%. Sequencing used peripheral blood. The receptors originated from a man in his 60s with active COVID-19.

This sequence joins TRBV9 and TRBJ2-5, with 15 bases aligning to TRBD2. J gave up 5 bases and V 7 bases, and 6 bases lay outside the gene matches. Germline V gives CDR1 SGDLS, CDR2 YYNGEE. CDR3 length: 15 amino acids. The CDR3 spells CASGGGTSGRETQYF. As DNA, the CDR3 is TGTGCCAGCGGAGGTGGGACTAGCGGGAGGGAGACCCAGTACTTC.

This chain uses TRBV6-5 with TRBJ2-5; D not certain. V dropped 4 bases and J dropped 3 bases, with 15 bases sitting between them. Per germline, CDR1 MNHEY and CDR2 SVGAGI. This CDR3 is 15 amino acids long. This CDR3 is CASSFKRHRKETQYF. Here the CDR3 DNA reads TGTGCCAGCAGTTTCAAAAGGCACAGAAAAGAGACCCAGTACTTC.

The rearrangement uses TRBV28 and TRBJ2-1; maybe TRBD2 (5 bases). CDR3 length equals 15 residues. Germline V gene lookup returns CDR1 MDHEN and CDR2 SYDVKM. The V and J ends lost 5 bases and 0 bases respectively, with 11 bases between them. The CDR3 region has the DNA TGTGCCAGCAGTCCGCCGGGAAGCTCCTACAATGAGCAGTTCTTC. It is translated as CASSPPGSSYNEQFF.

The chain employs TRBV30 and TRBJ2-7, with TRBD2 matching over 10 bases. The V segment lost 1 base and the J segment 4 bases; nucleotides outside the gene matches: 4. Germline-derived CDR1 and CDR2 are GTSNPN and SVGIG (reference sequence). CDR3 length: 14 amino acids. The CDR3, as DNA: TGTGCCTGGAGTGAAGCGGGAGGGCCGTACGAGCAGTACTTC. Translated, it gives CAWSEAGGPYEQYF.

The chain combines TRBV7-2 with TRBJ2-5; D is possibly TRBD1 (5 bases). The germline V gene has CDR1 SGHTA and CDR2 FQGNSA. V lost 1 base, J lost 6 bases, and 12 bases lay in between. CDR3 length equals 14 residues. The CDR3 protein is CASSLGQGGKTQYF. For the CDR3, the DNA is TGTGCCAGCAGCTTAGGGCAGGGTGGAAAGACCCAGTACTTC.